One and the same sample provided the 13 T cell receptor beta chains below, sequenced in a study of cytomegalovirus exposure and HLA in healthy donors (dated by TCRdb to about 2017). The protocol used for the library was the immunoSEQ multiplex PCR assay. The multiplex PCR relied on a mix of 60 forward primers for TCR Vbeta segments and 13 reverse primers for TCR Jbeta segments. Not all clones reach the TCRdb copy of this immuneACCESS table, which keeps in-frame sequences only. Checked studies attribute under half of the gap to unresolved V genes and leave the rest unexplained. The sample contains about 270,000 clones, roughly 70% of them found a single time. The ten top clones hold around 2% of the sample. The material sequenced was PBMCs. These TCRs come from a female donor in good health and CMV-seronegative.

This rearrangement joins TRBV4-2 to TRBJ2-5; D perhaps matches TRBD2 (6 bases). The DNA end favors TRBJ2-7, so the J call may be wrong. The germline V gene has CDR1 LGHNA and CDR2 YNFKEQ. The CDR3 runs 16 residues. The CDR3: CASSQFLGHSGDEQYF. DNA of the CDR3: TGTGCCAGCAGCCAATTTCTAGGACACTCGGGGGACGAGCAGTACTTC.

Only one count was recorded for this clone. The chain links TRBV5-1 to TRBJ2-3; the D is unclear. Germline V gives CDR1 SGHRS, CDR2 YFSETQ. The CDR3 totals 15 residues. Trimming shortened V by 4 bases and J by 6 bases, and 18 bases separated the two germline ends. The CDR3, as DNA: TGCGCCAGCAGCCCTGGCCTGGTCCAAGTGGATACGCAGTATTTT. It encodes CASSPGLVQVDTQYF.

The V gene is TRBV10-3, the J gene TRBJ2-2, with a weak D call TRBD2 (6 bases). Germline lookup yields CDR1 ENHRY and CDR2 SYGVKD. This CDR3 has 17 residues. The V end lost 5 bases, the J end lost 0 bases, and 16 bases lay between the germline ends. CDR3 in amino acids: CAISLGWAGPNTGELFF. For the CDR3, the DNA is TGTGCCATCAGTCTCGGGTGGGCGGGGCCGAACACCGGGGAGCTGTTTTTT.

The chain has TRBV5-6 and TRBJ2-1; weak D call: TRBD2 (6 bases). This CDR3 spans 16 amino acids. V lost 3 bases, J lost 1 base, and 14 bases lay in between. Germline loops: CDR1 SGHDT, CDR2 YYEEEE. CDR3 DNA: TGTGCCAGCAGCTCGGCCGGGGGATATTCCTACAATGAGCAGTTCTTC. Its protein product is CASSSAGGYSYNEQFF.

The CDR3 DNA is TGTGCCTGGATAGAAGTGGGAGGGAAATATGAGCAGTTCTTC. It translates to CAWIEVGGKYEQFF. The chain links TRBV30 to TRBJ2-1; 7 nucleotides agree with TRBD2. The CDR3 runs 14 residues. V lost 4 bases, J lost 8 bases, and 11 bases stayed unmatched. Germline assignment: CDR1 GTSNPN and CDR2 SVGIG (reference sequence).

The rearrangement joins TRBV28 to TRBJ2-5; perhaps TRBD2 as D (6 bases). Germline CDR1 is MDHEN and CDR2 is SYDVKM. Trimming left V 8 bases short and J 4 bases short, with 11 bases between. This CDR3 has 12 amino acids. CDR3 coding DNA: TGTGCCAGCGGACTGCGGGGAGAGACCCAGTACTTC. Amino acids: CASGLRGETQYF.

This clone has just a few counts. CDR3 region: CASSASGVYQETQYF. CDR3 nucleotides: TGTGCCAGCAGTGCAAGCGGGGTGTACCAAGAGACCCAGTACTTC. This chain joins TRBV6-1 and TRBJ2-5; 7 bases map to TRBD2. Per germline, CDR1 MNHNS and CDR2 SASEGT. V dropped 4 bases and J dropped 0; count of bases not matched to a gene: 5. The CDR3 consists of 15 residues.

The V gene is TRBV6-6, the J gene TRBJ1-4, with no clear D. Per germline, CDR1 MNHNY and CDR2 SVGAGI (reference sequence). V was pared by 6 bases and J by 8 bases, with 16 bases between. This CDR3 is 14 amino acids long. CDR3 protein: CASSPARADEKLFF. CDR3 in DNA: TGTGCCAGCAGCCCCGCGAGGGCTGACGAAAAACTGTTTTTT.

For the CDR3, the DNA is TGTGCCAGCAGCTTGGTATCTAGCGGGTACAACGAGCAGTACTTC. Translated, it gives CASSLVSSGYNEQYF. The chain has TRBV5-4 and TRBJ2-7; TRBD2 agrees at 8 bases. This CDR3 has 15 residues. The V gene end was trimmed by 0 bases and the J gene end by 5 bases; junction bases not matched to a gene: 7. Germline-derived CDR1 and CDR2 are SGHNT and YYREEE (reference sequence). Full variable domain (outside the CDR3, taken from reference TRBV5-4 and TRBJ2-7): ETGVTQSPTHLIKTRGQQVTLRCSSQSGHNTVSWYQQALGQGPQFIFQYYREEENGRGNFPPRFSGLQFPNYSSELNVNALELDDSALYLCASSLVSSGYNEQYFGPGTRLTVT.

This clone was counted only a few times. The V call is TRBV4-1, the J call TRBJ2-1; weak D call: TRBD1 (6 bases). Trimming took off 4 bases at V and 4 bases at J, with 14 bases between the two ends. In germline, CDR1 is MGHRA, CDR2 YSYEKL. CDR3 length: 15 amino acids. The CDR3 nucleotides read TGCGCCAGCAGCCCAGTAGGGGGTAGGTACAATGAGCAGTTCTTC. Translation gives CASSPVGGRYNEQFF.

V is TRBV5-1 and J is TRBJ1-5, with D perhaps matching TRBD1 (6 bases). Trimming removed 4 bases from V and 4 bases from J, with 15 bases in between. The CDR3 extends over 15 amino acids. Germline V gene lookup returns CDR1 SGHRS and CDR2 YFSETQ. CDR3 region: CASSPWGGGNQPQHF. CDR3 nucleotide sequence: TGCGCCAGCAGCCCCTGGGGAGGGGGGAATCAGCCCCAGCATTTT.

The chain is built from TRBV9 and TRBJ1-3; D may be TRBD1 (6 bases). This CDR3 spans 17 amino acids. The germline V gene encodes CDR1 SGDLS and CDR2 YYNGEE. Trimming took off 1 base at V and 4 bases at J, with 18 bases between the two ends. The DNA of the CDR3 is TGTGCCAGCAGCGTATTATCCTTCGTGGGGACAGGAAACACCATATATTTT. It yields the protein CASSVLSFVGTGNTIYF.

The genes are TRBV9 and TRBJ2-3, with a weak D call TRBD2 (6 bases). V shed 3 bases and J shed 4 bases, with 21 bases lying between them. The CDR3 is made up of 17 amino acids. The germline gives CDR1 SGDLS, CDR2 YYNGEE. The CDR3 region has the DNA TGTGCCAGCAGCGGTGGCTCCTCCGGGAGAGGCGCAGATACGCAGTATTTT. Residues: CASSGGSSGRGADTQYF.